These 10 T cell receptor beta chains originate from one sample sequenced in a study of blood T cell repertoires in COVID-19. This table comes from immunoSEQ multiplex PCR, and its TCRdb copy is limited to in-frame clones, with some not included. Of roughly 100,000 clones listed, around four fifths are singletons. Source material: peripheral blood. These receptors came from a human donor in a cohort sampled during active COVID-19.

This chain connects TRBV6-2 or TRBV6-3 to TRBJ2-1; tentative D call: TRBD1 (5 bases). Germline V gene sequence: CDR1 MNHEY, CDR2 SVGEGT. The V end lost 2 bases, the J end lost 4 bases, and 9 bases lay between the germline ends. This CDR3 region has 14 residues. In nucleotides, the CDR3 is TGTGCCAGCAGTTACGCTCAGGGTTACAATGAGCAGTTCTTC. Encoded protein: CASSYAQGYNEQFF.

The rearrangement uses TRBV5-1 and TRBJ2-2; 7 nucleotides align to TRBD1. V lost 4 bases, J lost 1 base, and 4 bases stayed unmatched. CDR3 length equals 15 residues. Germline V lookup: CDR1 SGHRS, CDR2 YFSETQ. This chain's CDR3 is CASSTGDRNTGELFF. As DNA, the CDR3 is TGCGCCAGCAGCACCGGGGACAGGAACACCGGGGAGCTGTTTTTT.

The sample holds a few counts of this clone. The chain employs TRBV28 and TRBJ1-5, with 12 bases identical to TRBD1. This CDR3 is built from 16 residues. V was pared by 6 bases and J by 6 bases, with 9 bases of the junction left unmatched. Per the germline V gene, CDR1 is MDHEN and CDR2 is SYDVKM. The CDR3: CASSPGGTGGPQPQHF. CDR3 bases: TGTGCCAGCAGCCCTGGGGGGACAGGGGGCCCTCAGCCCCAGCATTTT.

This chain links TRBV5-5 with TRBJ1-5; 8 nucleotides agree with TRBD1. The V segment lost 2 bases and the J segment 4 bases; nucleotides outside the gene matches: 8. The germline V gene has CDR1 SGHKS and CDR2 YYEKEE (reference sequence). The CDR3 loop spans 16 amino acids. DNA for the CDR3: TGTGCCAGCAGCTTAACCCGGGACAGGACGAATCAGCCCCAGCATTTT. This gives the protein CASSLTRDRTNQPQHF.

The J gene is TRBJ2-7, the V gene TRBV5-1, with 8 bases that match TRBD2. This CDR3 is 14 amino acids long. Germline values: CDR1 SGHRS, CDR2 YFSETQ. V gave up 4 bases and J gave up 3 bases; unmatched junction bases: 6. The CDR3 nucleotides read TGCGCCAGCAGCCCTGACGGGGGGGGCTACGAGCAGTACTTC. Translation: CASSPDGGGYEQYF. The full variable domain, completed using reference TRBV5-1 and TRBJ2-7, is KAGVTQTPRYLIKTRGQQVTLSCSPISGHRSVSWYQQTPGQGLQFLFEYFSETQRNKGNFPGRFSGRQFSNSRSEMNVSTLELGDSALYLCASSPDGGGYEQYFGPGTRLTVT.

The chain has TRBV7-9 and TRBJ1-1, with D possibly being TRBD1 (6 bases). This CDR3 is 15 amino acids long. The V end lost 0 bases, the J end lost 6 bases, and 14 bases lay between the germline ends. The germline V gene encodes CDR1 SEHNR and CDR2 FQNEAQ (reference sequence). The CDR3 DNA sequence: TGTGCCAGCAGCTTAGCTGGGGGGGCTAGGGCTGAAGCTTTCTTT. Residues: CASSLAGGARAEAFF.

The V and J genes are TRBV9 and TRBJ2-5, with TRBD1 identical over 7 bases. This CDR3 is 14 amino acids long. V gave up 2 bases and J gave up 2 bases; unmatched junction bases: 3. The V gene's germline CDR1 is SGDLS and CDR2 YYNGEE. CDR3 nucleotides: TGTGCCAGCAGCGTGGGGACAGCTCAAGAGACCCAGTACTTC. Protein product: CASSVGTAQETQYF. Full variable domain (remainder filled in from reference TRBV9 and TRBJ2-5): DSGVTQTPKHLITATGQRVTLRCSPRSGDLSVYWYQQSLDQGLQFLIQYYNGEERAKGNILERFSAQQFPDLHSELNLSSLELGDSALYFCASSVGTAQETQYFGPGTRLLVL.

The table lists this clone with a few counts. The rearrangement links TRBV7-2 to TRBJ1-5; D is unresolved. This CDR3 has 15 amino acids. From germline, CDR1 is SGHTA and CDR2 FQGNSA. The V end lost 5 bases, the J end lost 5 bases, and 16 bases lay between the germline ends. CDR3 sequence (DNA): TGTGCCAGCAGCCTACACGGGGTAGGAGATCAGCCCCAGCATTTT. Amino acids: CASSLHGVGDQPQHF.

The CDR3 bases are TGTGCCAGCAGCCAAATCAGCGGGGGGGCTTACGAGCAGTACTTC. Protein product: CASSQISGGAYEQYF. The chain recombines TRBV3-1 (or the pseudogene TRBV3-2) with TRBJ2-7, with 10 positions matching TRBD2. Per germline, CDR1 LGHDT and CDR2 YNNKEL (reference sequence). With 2 bases clipped from V and 4 bases from J, the junction kept 5 bases outside the gene matches. CDR3 length: 15 residues.

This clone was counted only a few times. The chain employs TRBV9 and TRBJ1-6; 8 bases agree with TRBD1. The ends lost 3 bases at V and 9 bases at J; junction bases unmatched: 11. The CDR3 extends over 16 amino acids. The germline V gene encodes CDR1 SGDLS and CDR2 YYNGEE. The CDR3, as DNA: TGTGCCAGCAGCGGAGGACAGGGTTTGTTAGGTTCACCCCTCCACTTT. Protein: CASSGGQGLLGSPLHF.